These 30 T cell receptor beta chains came from one sample sequenced in a study of CD8 T cells in Susac syndrome (dated by TCRdb to 2018 to 2020). The library was made by the immunoSEQ multiplex PCR assay. RNA was extracted using the RNeasy kit, and about 0.45 to 1 microgram was reverse transcribed with random hexamers. TCRdb handled the public reads itself, with Q25 trimming in fastp and clone calling in MiXCR, and kept productive beta chains. Identical CDR3 protein sequences are pooled into one entry, listed with their most common genes and DNA. Counted in this sample were 110,000 or so distinct CDR3 sequences; just under 95% of them appeared once. The ten top clones hold roughly 0.094% of the sample. The sample taken for sequencing was CD4+ T cells from PBMCs. The receptors stem from a human donor with multiple sclerosis.

The V call is TRBV4-1, the J call TRBJ2-1, with 9 bases lining up with TRBD2. The CDR3 covers 15 residues. The J segment lost 9 bases and the V segment lost 4 bases, leaving 10 bases of the junction unmatched. CDR1 is MGHRA, CDR2 YSYEKL, per germline. CDR3 bases: TGCGCCAGCAGCCGGGAGGGACTAGCCCCCGGTGAGCAGTTCTTC. Amino acids: CASSREGLAPGEQFF.

J is TRBJ2-7 and V is TRBV29-1; D may match TRBD1 or TRBD2 (5 bases each). In germline, CDR1 is SQVTM, CDR2 ANQGSEA. The CDR3 is 14 residues long. Trimming removed 5 bases from V and 4 bases from J, with 18 bases in between. The chain's CDR3 is CSVSRAGSSYEQYF. The DNA for the CDR3 is TGCAGCGTTAGCAGGGCGGGCTCCTCGTACGAGCAGTACTTC.

The V call is TRBV5-4, the J call TRBJ2-5; 7 bases line up with TRBD1. The CDR3 runs to 15 residues. With V trimmed by 0 bases and J by 2 bases, 4 bases remained unmatched. Germline V gene lookup returns CDR1 SGHNT and CDR2 YYREEE (reference sequence). CDR3 sequence reads: CASSLDPGQQETQYF. In nucleotides, the CDR3 is TGTGCCAGCAGCTTGGATCCGGGACAGCAAGAGACCCAGTACTTC.

The rearrangement uses TRBV6-2 or TRBV6-3 and TRBJ2-3; the match to TRBD1 covers 9 bases. Per germline, CDR1 MNHEY and CDR2 SVGEGT. Losses at the gene ends were 10 bases for V and 4 bases for J; bases not matched to a gene: 6. The CDR3 runs to 13 residues. The CDR3 sequence is CAIGGQGSDTQYF. CDR3 DNA sequence: TGTGCCATCGGGGGACAGGGATCAGATACGCAGTATTTT.

The chain employs TRBV2 and TRBJ2-7; TRBD1 is a possible D gene (6 bases). The CDR3 contains 12 residues. Trimming pared 5 bases from V and 6 bases from J, leaving 11 bases between. Germline V gives CDR1 SNHLY, CDR2 FYNNEI. This CDR3 is CASSYTGSEQYF. The DNA of the CDR3 is TGTGCCAGCAGTTACACAGGGAGCGAGCAGTACTTC.

The chain has TRBV18 and TRBJ2-3, with 8 nucleotides matching TRBD2. Losses at the gene ends were 3 bases for V and 4 bases for J; bases not matched to a gene: 12. The CDR3 sequence is 17 residues long. Germline V gene sequence: CDR1 KGHSH, CDR2 LQKENI. CDR3 residues: CASSPIGPGGQSDTQYF. CDR3 in DNA: TGTGCCAGCTCACCTATCGGGCCGGGGGGGCAGTCAGATACGCAGTATTTT.

The chain uses TRBV27 and TRBJ1-2; D is undetermined. The CDR3 has 13 residues. The V gene's germline CDR1 is MNHEY and CDR2 SMNVEV (reference sequence). Trimming removed 5 bases from V and 5 bases from J, with 12 bases in between. CDR3 nucleotide sequence: TGTGCCAGCAGTCCCCTGGGCCCATATGGCTACACCTTC. It specifies CASSPLGPYGYTF.

The chain couples TRBV30 to TRBJ1-5; TRBD1 aligns across 7 bases. The CDR3 covers 16 residues. The V and J ends lost 2 bases and 5 bases, in that order; junction bases with no gene match: 12. Germline CDR1 reads GTSNPN; CDR2 reads SVGIG (reference sequence). The CDR3 region has the DNA TGTGCCTGGAGTAGGCAGGGGGTGTGGGACGATCAGCCCCAGCATTTT. Its protein product is CAWSRQGVWDDQPQHF.

The chain recombines TRBV2 with TRBJ2-2; D uncertain. This CDR3 has 14 amino acids. Germline-derived CDR1 and CDR2 are SNHLY and FYNNEI. Trimming removed 4 bases from V and 2 bases from J, with 8 bases in between. The CDR3 region has the DNA TGTGCCAGCAGTGTCCTAAAAAACACCGGGGAGCTGTTTTTT. This sequence encodes CASSVLKNTGELFF.

The chain uses TRBV20-1 and TRBJ2-3; tentative D call: TRBD2 (6 bases). V gave up 6 bases and J gave up 2 bases, with 18 bases separating them. Per germline, CDR1 DFQATT and CDR2 SNEGSKA (reference sequence). The CDR3 has 15 residues. The CDR3 is CSAAEGGAHTDTQYF. CDR3 DNA: TGCAGTGCCGCGGAAGGAGGGGCACACACAGATACGCAGTATTTT.

This chain connects TRBV19 to TRBJ2-3; 8 nucleotides match TRBD1. Trimming removed 4 bases from V and 2 bases from J; junction bases left unmatched: 5. This CDR3 has 15 residues. CDR1 and CDR2 (germline): LNHDA, SQIVND (reference sequence). The chain's CDR3 is CASSRTGLSTDTQYF. The CDR3 coding sequence is TGTGCCAGTAGTAGGACAGGGCTTTCCACAGATACGCAGTATTTT.

This rearrangement joins TRBV12-3 or TRBV12-4 to TRBJ2-3, with D perhaps given as TRBD1 or TRBD2 (6 bases each). This CDR3 region has 16 residues. V lost 3 bases, J lost 5 bases, and 18 bases lay in between. This CDR3 is CASSFNTGAGGDTQYF. CDR3 bases: TGTGCCAGCAGTTTTAACACGGGGGCCGGTGGAGATACGCAGTATTTT.

The CDR3 region has the DNA TGTGCCGCATCAGTAGGGCCGTACTCTGGAAACACCATATATTTT. Its translation: CAASVGPYSGNTIYF. The chain uses TRBV19 and TRBJ1-3; D uncertain. The CDR3 has 15 residues. Per germline, CDR1 LNHDA and CDR2 SQIVND (reference sequence). With 11 bases removed from V and 0 bases from J, the gap between germline ends came to 17 bases.

The chain has TRBV27 and TRBJ1-2; TRBD1 might be the D (6 bases). Trimming removed 5 bases from V and 1 base from J, with 14 bases in between. CDR1 is MNHEY and CDR2 is SMNVEV in the germline V gene (reference sequence). This CDR3 has 15 residues. CDR3 loop: CASSPLTGFNYGYTF. CDR3 coding DNA: TGTGCCAGCAGTCCCCTCACAGGGTTTAACTATGGCTACACCTTC.

The chain joins TRBV6-6 to TRBJ1-6; D is possibly TRBD1 (6 bases). The germline V and J ends were trimmed by 5 bases and 5 bases, with 16 bases remaining between them. This CDR3 comprises 16 residues. CDR1 is MNHNY, CDR2 SVGAGI, per germline (reference sequence). The CDR3 loop reads CASSHTFRGNNSPLHF. The CDR3 bases are TGTGCCAGCAGTCACACCTTCAGGGGAAATAATTCACCCCTCCACTTT.

The CDR3 DNA follows: TGTGCCAGCAGCCAAGGGTGGCGACAGGACACTGAAGCTTTCTTT. It yields the protein CASSQGWRQDTEAFF. The chain uses TRBV3-1 and TRBJ1-1; the D gene is possibly TRBD1 (6 bases). This CDR3 is 15 amino acids long. The ends were cut back, 1 base at V and 3 bases at J, with 12 bases in the middle. In germline, CDR1 is LGHDT, CDR2 YNNKEL (reference sequence).

This chain uses TRBV29-1 with TRBJ1-1, with 7 bases aligning to TRBD1. V shed 6 bases, J shed 7 bases, and the junction held 8 bases outside the gene matches. CDR3 length: 12 amino acids. The germline V gene encodes CDR1 SQVTM and CDR2 ANQGSEA. The CDR3 loop is CSVPGTADEAFF. The DNA of the CDR3 is TGCAGCGTCCCCGGGACAGCCGATGAAGCTTTCTTT.

V is TRBV5-1 and J is TRBJ2-5; 8 bases agree with TRBD1. J gave up 5 bases and V 0 bases, and 6 bases lay outside the gene matches. Germline V gene lookup returns CDR1 SGHRS and CDR2 YFSETQ. The CDR3 length is 15 residues. CDR3 coding DNA: TGCGCCAGCAGCTTGGGCAGGGGGCTGGAGGAGACCCAGTACTTC. Translation: CASSLGRGLEETQYF.

V usage is TRBV5-1 and J usage is TRBJ1-1; D gene uncertain. Germline lookup yields CDR1 SGHRS and CDR2 YFSETQ. CDR3 length equals 13 residues. With 4 bases removed from V and 3 bases from J, the gap between germline ends came to 10 bases. CDR3 DNA sequence: TGCGCCAGCAGCGGGGTCAGTGACACTGAAGCTTTCTTT. Protein sequence: CASSGVSDTEAFF. The full variable domain, with the rest looked up from reference TRBV5-1 and TRBJ1-1, is KAGVTQTPRYLIKTRGQQVTLSCSPISGHRSVSWYQQTPGQGLQFLFEYFSETQRNKGNFPGRFSGRQFSNSRSEMNVSTLELGDSALYLCASSGVSDTEAFFGQGTRLTVV.

With respect to this clonotype: The conserved closing phenylalanine or tryptophan is absent in this CDR3, likely reflecting a read error. The chain links TRBV4-2 to TRBJ1-1; 8 bases line up with TRBD1. The CDR3 is made up of 16 amino acids. Unmatched junction bases numbered 11, after V lost 4 bases and J lost 4 bases. Germline loops: CDR1 LGHNA, CDR2 YNFKEQ. The CDR3 nucleotides read TGTGCCAGCAGCCCTTACCTTGGGGACAGGCTCACTGAAGCTTTCTCT. Protein product: CASSPYLGDRLTEAFS.

The J gene is TRBJ1-1, the V gene TRBV29-1; unclear D gene. This CDR3 has 13 amino acids. Germline V gives CDR1 SQVTM, CDR2 ANQGSEA. V lost 7 bases, J lost 0 bases, and 12 bases lay in between. The CDR3 here is CSGRESVNTEAFF. CDR3 coding DNA: TGCAGCGGAAGGGAGTCGGTGAACACTGAAGCTTTCTTT.

This clonotype appeared a single time. This chain links TRBV7-9 with TRBJ1-2; a possible D gene is TRBD1 (5 bases). The V gene's germline CDR1 is SEHNR and CDR2 FQNEAQ (reference sequence). Trimming left V 1 base short and J 4 bases short, with 10 bases between. CDR3 length: 14 residues. This CDR3 is CASSLGSTVYGYTF. The CDR3 bases are TGTGCCAGCAGCTTAGGTTCGACAGTCTATGGCTACACCTTC.

V gene TRBV12-3 or TRBV12-4 combines with J gene TRBJ1-4; D is possibly TRBD1 (5 bases). The CDR3 consists of 11 residues. The V gene lost 8 bases and the J gene lost 8 bases, with 9 bases spanning the gap. The CDR3 DNA sequence: TGTGCCAGCGTTGAGGGGGAAAAACTGTTTTTT. It specifies CASVEGEKLFF.

The genes are TRBV5-1 and TRBJ1-2; maybe TRBD1 (5 bases). Per the germline V gene, CDR1 is SGHRS and CDR2 is YFSETQ. This CDR3 has 15 residues. V dropped 1 base and J dropped 7 bases, with 17 bases sitting between them. CDR3 sequence: CASSLQASGAGGYTF. CDR3 nucleotide sequence: TGCGCCAGCAGCTTGCAAGCTTCCGGGGCCGGTGGCTACACCTTC.

The chain's CDR3 is CSVQAVNQPQHF. The DNA for the CDR3 is TGCAGCGTTCAGGCGGTCAATCAGCCCCAGCATTTT. This chain links TRBV29-1 with TRBJ1-5, with D hard to call. CDR1 SQVTM and CDR2 ANQGSEA come from the germline V gene. V gave up 5 bases and J gave up 3 bases, with 8 bases separating them. CDR3 size: 12 residues. The whole variable domain, filled in from reference TRBV29-1 and TRBJ1-5, reads SAVISQKPSRDICQRGTSLTIQCQVDSQVTMMFWYRQQPGQSLTLIATANQGSEATYESGFVIDKFPISRPNLTFSTLTVSNMSPEDSSIYLCSVQAVNQPQHFGDGTRLSIL.

The chain has TRBV29-1 and TRBJ2-1; 8 nucleotides line up with TRBD2. CDR3 length: 13 amino acids. CDR1 and CDR2 (germline): SQVTM, ANQGSEA. The V and J ends lost 3 bases and 7 bases, in that order; junction bases with no gene match: 5. The CDR3 DNA reads TGCAGCGTTGAGATCGGGGGGGGTAATGAGCAGTTCTTC. Residues: CSVEIGGGNEQFF.

This clonotype was detected a few times. V is TRBV6-1 and J is TRBJ1-4; D might be TRBD1 (6 bases). CDR1 and CDR2 (germline): MNHNS, SASEGT. The length of the CDR3 is 13 residues. Trimming pared 6 bases from V and 7 bases from J, leaving 12 bases between. CDR3 nucleotides: TGTGCCAGCAGGACAGGAGGCGGTGAAAAACTGTTTTTT. Protein: CASRTGGGEKLFF.

The chain employs TRBV4-1 and TRBJ2-5; D may match TRBD1 or TRBD2 (5 bases each). This CDR3 spans 15 amino acids. Between the trimmed V and J ends, which lost 3 bases and 5 bases, there was a span of 16 bases. Germline lookup yields CDR1 MGHRA and CDR2 YSYEKL. In DNA, the CDR3 is TGCGCCAGCAGCCAGGGGGACCGTACCCAGGAGACCCAGTACTTC. Amino acid sequence: CASSQGDRTQETQYF.

This chain joins TRBV12-5 and TRBJ1-1; 7 positions agree with TRBD1. Per the germline V gene, CDR1 is LGHNT and CDR2 is FRNRAP. V trimming: 1 base; J trimming: 1 base; junction bases outside the gene matches: 6. The CDR3 is made up of 16 amino acids. CDR3: CASGLAGGQGNTEAFF. The CDR3 DNA sequence: TGTGCTAGTGGTTTGGCAGGGGGGCAAGGGAACACTGAAGCTTTCTTT. The full variable domain, its missing parts supplied by reference TRBV12-5 and TRBJ1-1, is DARVTQTPRHKVTEMGQEVTMRCQPILGHNTVFWYRQTMMQGLELLAYFRNRAPLDDSGMPKDRFSAEMPDATLATLKIQPSEPRDSAVYFCASGLAGGQGNTEAFFGQGTRLTVV.

The genes are TRBV9 and TRBJ1-5; possibly TRBD1 for D (5 bases). V was pared by 3 bases and J by 5 bases, with 9 bases between. This CDR3 has 13 residues. In germline, CDR1 is SGDLS, CDR2 YYNGEE. The CDR3: CASSGQGDQPQHF. The DNA for the CDR3 is TGTGCCAGCAGCGGCCAGGGCGATCAGCCCCAGCATTTT.